This entry features one T cell receptor beta chain sequence. The sample originates from a study of cytomegalovirus exposure and HLA in healthy donors. Sequenced by immunoSEQ multiplex PCR; TCRdb stores in-frame clones only, minus some. The table lists around 250,000 clones, around 90% of them singletons. A roughly 120-subject validation cohort, separate from the approximately 670-subject first cohort, supplied the donors. CDR3 size: 15 residues. The germline V gene has CDR1 SGHNT and CDR2 YYREEE (reference sequence). With V trimmed by 0 bases and J by 4 bases, 7 bases remained unmatched. The sample consisted of PBMCs. The J gene is TRBJ2-7, the V gene TRBV5-4; 7 bases agree with TRBD1. The sequence was collected from a woman aged 25 to 45 in good health and CMV-seronegative. The CDR3 reads CASSLEGGGFYEQYF. CDR3 DNA sequence: TGTGCCAGCAGCTTGGAAGGGGGCGGATTTTACGAGCAGTACTTC.